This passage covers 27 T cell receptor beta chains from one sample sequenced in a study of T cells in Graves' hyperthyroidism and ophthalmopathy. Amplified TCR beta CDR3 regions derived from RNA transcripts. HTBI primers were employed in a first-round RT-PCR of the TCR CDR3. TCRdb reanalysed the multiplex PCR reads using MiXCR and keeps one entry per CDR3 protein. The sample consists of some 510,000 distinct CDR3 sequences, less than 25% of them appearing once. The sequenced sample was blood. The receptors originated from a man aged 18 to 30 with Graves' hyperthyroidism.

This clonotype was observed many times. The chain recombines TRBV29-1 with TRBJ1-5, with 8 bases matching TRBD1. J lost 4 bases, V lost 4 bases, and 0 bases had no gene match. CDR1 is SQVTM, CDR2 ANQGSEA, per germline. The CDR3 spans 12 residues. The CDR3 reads CSVGDRNQPQHF. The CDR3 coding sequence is TGCAGCGTTGGGGACAGGAATCAGCCCCAGCATTTT.

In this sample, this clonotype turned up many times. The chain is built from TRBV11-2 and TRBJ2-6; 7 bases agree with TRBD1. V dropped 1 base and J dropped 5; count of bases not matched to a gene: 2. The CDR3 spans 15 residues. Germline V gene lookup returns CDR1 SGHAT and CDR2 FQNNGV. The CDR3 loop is CASSLVRGRANVLTF. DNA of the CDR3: TGTGCCAGCAGCTTAGTGAGGGGGCGGGCCAACGTCCTGACTTTC.

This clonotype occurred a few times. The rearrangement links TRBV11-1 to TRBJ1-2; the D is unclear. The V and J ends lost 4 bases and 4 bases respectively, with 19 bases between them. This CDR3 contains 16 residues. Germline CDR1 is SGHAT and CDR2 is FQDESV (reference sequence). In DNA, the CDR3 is TGTGCCAGCAGCTCTCAGGCATCCGGGGATCTCTATGGCTACACCTTC. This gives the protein CASSSQASGDLYGYTF.

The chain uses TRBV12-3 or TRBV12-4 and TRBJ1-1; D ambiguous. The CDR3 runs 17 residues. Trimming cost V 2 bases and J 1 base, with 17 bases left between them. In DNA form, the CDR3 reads TGTGCCAGCAGTTTACCCTTAGGGCTGCAAAGGAACACTGAAGCTTTCTTT. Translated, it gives CASSLPLGLQRNTEAFF.

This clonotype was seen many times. CDR3: CASSLLTGWDTEAFF. For the CDR3, the DNA is TGTGCCAGCAGCCTCTTAACAGGGTGGGACACTGAAGCTTTCTTT. The rearrangement links TRBV11-2 to TRBJ1-1; possible D gene TRBD1, 6 bases. This CDR3 contains 15 residues. V gave up 5 bases and J gave up 3 bases, with 16 bases separating them. Looked up from germline, CDR1 is SGHAT and CDR2 is FQNNGV.

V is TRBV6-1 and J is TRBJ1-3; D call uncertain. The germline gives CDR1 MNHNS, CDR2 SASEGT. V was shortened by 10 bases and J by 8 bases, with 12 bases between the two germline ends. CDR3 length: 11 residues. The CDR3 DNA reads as TGTGCCATCATAGGGTCCTACACCATATATTTT. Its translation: CAIIGSYTIYF.

The CDR3 loop reads CSVQGGLAKNIQYF. Written as DNA, the CDR3 is TGCAGCGTACAGGGCGGTCTAGCCAAAAACATTCAGTACTTC. The chain recombines TRBV29-1 with TRBJ2-4, with D possibly TRBD1 on 6 matching bases. Germline values: CDR1 SQVTM, CDR2 ANQGSEA. Trimming took 6 bases from V and 0 from J, leaving 12 bases between them. The CDR3 loop spans 14 amino acids.

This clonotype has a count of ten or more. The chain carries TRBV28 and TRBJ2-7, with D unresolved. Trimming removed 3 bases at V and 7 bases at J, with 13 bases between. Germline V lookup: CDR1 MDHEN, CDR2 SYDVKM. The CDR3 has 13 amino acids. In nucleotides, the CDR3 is TGTGCCAGCAGTTTCGACGAAGTGTATGAGCAGTACTTC. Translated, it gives CASSFDEVYEQYF.

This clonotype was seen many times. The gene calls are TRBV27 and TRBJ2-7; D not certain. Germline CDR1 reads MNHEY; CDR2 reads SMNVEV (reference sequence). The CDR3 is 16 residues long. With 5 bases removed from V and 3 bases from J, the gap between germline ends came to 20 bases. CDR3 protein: CASSAGVGLANYEQYF. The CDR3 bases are TGTGCCAGCAGTGCAGGAGTAGGTCTGGCCAACTACGAGCAGTACTTC.

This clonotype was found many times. The CDR3 region has the DNA TGTGCCAGCAGTGAGACAGGGGTTCTTATGAACACTGAAGCTTTCTTT. Its protein is CASSETGVLMNTEAFF. V gene TRBV6-1 combines with J gene TRBJ1-1, with TRBD1 identical over 8 bases. This CDR3 contains 16 residues. Trimming removed 3 bases from V and 0 bases from J; junction bases left unmatched: 6. CDR1 is MNHNS and CDR2 is SASEGT in the germline V gene.

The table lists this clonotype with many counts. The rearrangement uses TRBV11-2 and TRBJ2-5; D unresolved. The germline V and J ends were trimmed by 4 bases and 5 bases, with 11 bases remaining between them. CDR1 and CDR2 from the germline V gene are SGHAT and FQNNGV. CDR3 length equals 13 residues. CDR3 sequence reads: CASSSGVGETQYF. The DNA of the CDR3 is TGTGCCAGCAGCTCTGGGGTGGGGGAGACCCAGTACTTC.

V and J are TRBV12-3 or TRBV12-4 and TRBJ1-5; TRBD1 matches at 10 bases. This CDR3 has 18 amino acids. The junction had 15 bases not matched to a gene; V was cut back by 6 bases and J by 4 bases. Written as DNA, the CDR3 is TGTGCCAGCAGCCATACCAGAGGGACAGGGGCTGGTAATCAGCCCCAGCATTTT. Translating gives CASSHTRGTGAGNQPQHF.

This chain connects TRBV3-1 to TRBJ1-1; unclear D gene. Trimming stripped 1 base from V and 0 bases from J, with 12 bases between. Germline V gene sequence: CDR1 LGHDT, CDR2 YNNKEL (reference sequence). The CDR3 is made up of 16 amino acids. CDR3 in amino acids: CASSQAPGILNTEAFF. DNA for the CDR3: TGTGCCAGCAGCCAAGCTCCAGGAATTTTGAACACTGAAGCTTTCTTT.

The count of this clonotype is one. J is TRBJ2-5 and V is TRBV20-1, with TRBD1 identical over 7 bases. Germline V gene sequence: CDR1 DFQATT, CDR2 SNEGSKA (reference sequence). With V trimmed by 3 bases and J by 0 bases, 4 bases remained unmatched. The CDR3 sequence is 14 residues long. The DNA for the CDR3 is TGCAGTGCTAGGGGGACAGCCCACCAAGAGACCCAGTACTTC. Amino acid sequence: CSARGTAHQETQYF.

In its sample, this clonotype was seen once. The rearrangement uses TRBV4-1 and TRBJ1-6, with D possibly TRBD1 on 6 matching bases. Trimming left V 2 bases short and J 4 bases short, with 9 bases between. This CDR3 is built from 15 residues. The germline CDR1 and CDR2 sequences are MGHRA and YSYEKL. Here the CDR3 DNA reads TGCGCCAGCAGCCAAACAGGGTCGTATAATTCACCCCTCCACTTT. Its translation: CASSQTGSYNSPLHF.

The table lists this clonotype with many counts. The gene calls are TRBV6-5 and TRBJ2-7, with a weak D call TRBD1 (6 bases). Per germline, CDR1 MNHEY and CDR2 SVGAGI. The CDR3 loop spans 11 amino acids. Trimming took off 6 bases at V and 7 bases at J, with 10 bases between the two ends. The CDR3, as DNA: TGTGCCAGCAGGACCGGGACAGAGCAGTACTTC. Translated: CASRTGTEQYF.

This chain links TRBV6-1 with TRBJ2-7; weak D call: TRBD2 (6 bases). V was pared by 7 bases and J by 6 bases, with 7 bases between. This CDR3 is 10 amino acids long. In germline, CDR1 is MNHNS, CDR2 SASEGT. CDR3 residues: CASIGGEQYF. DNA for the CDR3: TGTGCCAGCATCGGGGGCGAGCAGTACTTC.

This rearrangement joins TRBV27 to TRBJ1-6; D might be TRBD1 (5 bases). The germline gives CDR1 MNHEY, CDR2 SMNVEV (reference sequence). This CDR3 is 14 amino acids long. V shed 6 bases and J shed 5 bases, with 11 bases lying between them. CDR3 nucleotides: TGTGCCAGCAGAGACAGAATCAATAATTCACCCCTCCACTTT. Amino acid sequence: CASRDRINNSPLHF.

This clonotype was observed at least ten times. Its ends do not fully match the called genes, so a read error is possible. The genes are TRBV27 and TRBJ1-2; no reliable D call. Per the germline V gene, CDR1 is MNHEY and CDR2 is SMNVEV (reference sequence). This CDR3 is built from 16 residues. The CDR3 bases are TGTGCCAGCAGTATATCCTTGAACCCGGCTAACTATGGCTACACCTTC. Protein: CASSISLNPANYGYTF.

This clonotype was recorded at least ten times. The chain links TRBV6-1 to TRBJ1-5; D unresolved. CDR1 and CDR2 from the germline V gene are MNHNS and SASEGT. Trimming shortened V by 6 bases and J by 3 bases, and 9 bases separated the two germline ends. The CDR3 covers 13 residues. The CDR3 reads CASSWDFNQPQHF. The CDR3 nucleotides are TGTGCCAGCAGCTGGGATTTCAATCAGCCCCAGCATTTT.

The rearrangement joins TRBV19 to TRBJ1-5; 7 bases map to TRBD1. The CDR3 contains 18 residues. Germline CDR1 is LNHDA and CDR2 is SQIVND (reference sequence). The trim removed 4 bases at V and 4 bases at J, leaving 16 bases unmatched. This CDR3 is CASSTSFPRQGSNQPQHF. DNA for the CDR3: TGTGCCAGTAGTACCTCTTTCCCGCGACAGGGAAGTAATCAGCCCCAGCATTTT.

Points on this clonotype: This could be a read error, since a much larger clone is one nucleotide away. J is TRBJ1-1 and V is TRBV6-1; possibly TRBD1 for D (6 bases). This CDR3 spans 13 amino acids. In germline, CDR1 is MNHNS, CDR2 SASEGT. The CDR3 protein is CASRDIQGVAASF. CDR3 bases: TGTGCCAGCAGGGATATACAGGGTGTGGCGGCTTCCTTT.

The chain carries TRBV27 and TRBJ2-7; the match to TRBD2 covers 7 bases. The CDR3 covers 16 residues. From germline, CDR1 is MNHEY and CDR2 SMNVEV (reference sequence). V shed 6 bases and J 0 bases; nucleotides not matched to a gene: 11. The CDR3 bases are TGTGCCAGCAGCTCCAGTCCAGGACTAGTCTCCTACGAGCAGTACTTC. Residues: CASSSSPGLVSYEQYF.

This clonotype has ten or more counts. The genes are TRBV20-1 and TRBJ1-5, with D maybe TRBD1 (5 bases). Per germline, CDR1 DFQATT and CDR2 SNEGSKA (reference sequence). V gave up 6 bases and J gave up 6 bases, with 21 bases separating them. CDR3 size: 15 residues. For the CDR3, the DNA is TGCAGTGCCAGGAGGGGAGGGAGGGAACGTCAGCCCCAGCATTTT. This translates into CSARRGGRERQPQHF.

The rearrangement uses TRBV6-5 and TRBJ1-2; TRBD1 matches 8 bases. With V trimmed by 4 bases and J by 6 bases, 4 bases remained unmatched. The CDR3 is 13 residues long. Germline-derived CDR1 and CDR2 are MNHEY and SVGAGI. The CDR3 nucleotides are TGTGCCAGCAGTTCGGACAGGGCGAATGGCTACACCTTC. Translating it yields CASSSDRANGYTF.

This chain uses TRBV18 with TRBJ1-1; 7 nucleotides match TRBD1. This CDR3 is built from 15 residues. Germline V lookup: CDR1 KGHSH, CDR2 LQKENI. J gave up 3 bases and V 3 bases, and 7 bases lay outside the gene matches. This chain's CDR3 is CASSPTDRADTEAFF. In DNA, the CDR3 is TGTGCCAGCTCACCGACTGACAGGGCGGACACTGAAGCTTTCTTT.

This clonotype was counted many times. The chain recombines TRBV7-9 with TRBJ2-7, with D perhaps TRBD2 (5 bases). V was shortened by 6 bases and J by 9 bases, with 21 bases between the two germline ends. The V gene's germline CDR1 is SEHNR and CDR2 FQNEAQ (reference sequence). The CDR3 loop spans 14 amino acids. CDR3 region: CASSPGGRPLGQYF. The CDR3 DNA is TGTGCCAGCAGTCCAGGAGGCAGGCCCCTGGGGCAGTACTTC.